The rows below give T cell receptor beta chains drawn from one sample of a study of chemoradiotherapy in HPV16-positive cancers. Measured with immunoSEQ multiplex PCR; TCRdb has only the in-frame clones, and not every one. The profile shows around 14,000 clones, around 80% of them singletons. This specimen was collected from a patient who underwent chemoradiotherapy. The receptors come from a human donor with HPV-associated anogenital cancer. The conserved cysteine and the conserved F or W are not part of the CDR3 here.

TRBV28,TRBJ2-6,ASRKTGTGANVLT
TRBV7-9,TRBJ2-3,ASSSKLLRGDTQY
TRBV25-1,TRBJ2-1,ASSDLLAGSYNEQF
TRBV18,TRBJ1-6,ASSDGFNSPLH
TRBV20-1,TRBJ1-2,SASQIGYT
TRBV6-5,TRBJ2-3,ASSSGGLTDTQY
TRBV13,TRBJ2-3,ASSLGETGFVDTQY
TRBV5-1,TRBJ2-2,ASSFLAGVTGELF
TRBV18,TRBJ2-7,ASSPGLTSYEQY
TRBV7-9,TRBJ1-5,ASSLTGGNQPQH